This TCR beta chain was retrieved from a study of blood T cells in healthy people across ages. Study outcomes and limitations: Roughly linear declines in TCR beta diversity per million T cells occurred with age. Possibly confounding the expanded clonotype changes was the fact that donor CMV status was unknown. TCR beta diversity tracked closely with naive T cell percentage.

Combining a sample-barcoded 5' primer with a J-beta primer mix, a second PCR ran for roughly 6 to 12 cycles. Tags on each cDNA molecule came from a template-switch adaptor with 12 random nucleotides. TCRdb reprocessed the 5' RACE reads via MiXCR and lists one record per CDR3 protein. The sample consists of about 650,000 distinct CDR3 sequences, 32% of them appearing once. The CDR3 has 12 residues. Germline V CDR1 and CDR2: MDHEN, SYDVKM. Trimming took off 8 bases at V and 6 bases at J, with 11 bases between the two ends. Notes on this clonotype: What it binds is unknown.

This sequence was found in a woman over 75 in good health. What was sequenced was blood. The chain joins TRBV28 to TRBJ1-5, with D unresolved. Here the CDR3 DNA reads TGTGCCAGCGGCCTCAAGGCTCAGCCCCAGCATTTT. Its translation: CASGLKAQPQHF.